The source of this TCR beta chain is a study of T-cell memory formation after mild COVID-19. The V and J ends lost 5 bases and 0 bases, in that order; junction bases with no gene match: 4. CDR1 is SGHAT and CDR2 is FQNNGV in the germline V gene. The CDR3 totals 15 residues. The sample holds a few counts of this clonotype. What it binds is unknown. Using its own MiXCR run on the 5' RACE reads, TCRdb lists one record per CDR3 protein. The top ten hold 9% to 15% of the sample, which has roughly 450,000 distinct CDR3 sequences, roughly 18% seen once. Findings of the study overall: A balance of CD4 and CD8 characterized clones contracting day 15 to 85, whereas later expanders leaned CD4+.

The sequenced sample consisted of PBMCs or a T cell subset sorted from them (not recorded which). The TCR comes from an adult woman who had mild COVID-19 (a few samples of this study predate the infection). Cell type and time point are not known. This chain uses TRBV11-2 with TRBJ2-1; 7 positions agree with TRBD1. The chain's CDR3 is CASSPGQSSYNEQFF. CDR3 nucleotides: TGTGCCAGCAGCCCGGGACAGAGCTCCTACAATGAGCAGTTCTTC.